This T cell receptor (beta chain) was retrieved from a study of PD-1 blockade in classical Hodgkin lymphoma. For the study at large: Intravenous infusions of nivolumab 3 mg/kg reached patients every 2 weeks.

The repertoire was sequenced with immunoSEQ multiplex PCR; TCRdb's copy has only in-frame clones and lacks some. The sample holds 7,000 to 7,500 clones; roughly 80% are singletons and the top ten take about 40%. Germline CDR1 and CDR2: MRHNA and SNTAGT. V lost 8 bases to trimming and J lost 6 bases; unmatched junction nucleotides: 10. The CDR3 length is 14 residues. Specified time point: cycle 4 day 1 (C4D1), after five to seven weeks of nivolumab. Every patient had relapsed following autologous stem cell transplantation, and cohorts differed in brentuximab vedotin exposure. The receptor was derived from a human donor with classical Hodgkin lymphoma. The material sequenced was peripheral blood mononuclear cells (PBMCs), taken before the fourth cycle of nivolumab. The chain joins TRBV6-4 to TRBJ2-3; 8 positions match TRBD1. Written as DNA, the CDR3 is TGTGCCAGCTCTTCAGGGGGCGCAGGGGATACGCAGTATTTT. It is translated as CASSSGGAGDTQYF.